The 23 T cell receptor beta chains given below trace back to one sample, sequenced in a study of post-analysis software for immune sequencing data. Study-level points and caveats: A few TRBV segments (TRBV5-6, TRBV5-1 and TRBV20-1 among them) occurred more frequently in patients than in controls.

The TCR beta cDNA libraries carried unique molecular identifiers. TCRdb ran MiXCR on the PCR reads and lists one entry per CDR3 protein. This sample has fewer than 550,000 distinct CDR3 sequences, with 34% found just once. No antigen has been identified for these receptors. The sequencing sample was made of blood. These receptors originate from a girl under 18 with multiple sclerosis.

The CDR3 nucleotides are TGTGCCAGCAGCCTGGAGGACAGGGGCGGGAGTCCTAACTATGGCTACACCTTC. As protein: CASSLEDRGGSPNYGYTF. The genes are TRBV6-1 and TRBJ1-2; 9 bases are a match to TRBD1. The CDR3 totals 18 residues. Germline CDR1 MNHNS, CDR2 SASEGT. Germline trimming cut 6 bases from V and 0 bases from J; bases unmatched to any gene: 14.

In the case of this clonotype: The junction differs from germline at one of its ends, possibly a read error. The chain employs TRBV28 and TRBJ2-6; D is perhaps TRBD2 (6 bases). The germline V gene encodes CDR1 MDHEN and CDR2 SYDVKM. The CDR3 loop spans 15 amino acids. CDR3 residues: CASRGTDGGANVRTF. The DNA of the CDR3 is TGTGCCAGCAGGGGAACAGATGGCGGGGCCAACGTCCGGACTTTC.

The chain uses TRBV10-3 and TRBJ2-1; 8 bases fit TRBD2. The CDR3 totals 16 residues. Germline V CDR1 and CDR2: ENHRY, SYGVKD. V lost 6 bases to trimming and J lost 5 bases; unmatched junction nucleotides: 12. The CDR3 bases are TGTGCCATCAGAGGACAGACTAGCGCGGTGGACAATGAGCAGTTCTTC. Encoded protein: CAIRGQTSAVDNEQFF.

V is TRBV20-1 and J is TRBJ2-4; the D gene could be TRBD1 or TRBD2 (7 bases each). The V gene's germline CDR1 is DFQATT and CDR2 SNEGSKA (reference sequence). CDR3 size: 14 residues. With 6 bases removed from V and 0 bases from J, the gap between germline ends came to 12 bases. DNA of the CDR3: TGCAGTGCCAGGGGGGGACTAGCCAAAAACATTCAGTACTTC. Translating it yields CSARGGLAKNIQYF.

This clonotype was seen a handful of times. The CDR3 DNA sequence: TGCGCCAGCAGCTCCGGGTTCTCCTACGAGCAGTACTTC. Protein product: CASSSGFSYEQYF. The rearrangement joins TRBV5-1 to TRBJ2-7, with D uncertain. CDR1 is SGHRS, CDR2 YFSETQ, per germline. Trimming removed 3 bases at V and 0 bases at J, with 7 bases between. The length of the CDR3 is 13 residues.

This clonotype was observed a handful of times. The rearrangement links TRBV29-1 to TRBJ2-1; D is undetermined. The CDR3 is 15 residues long. CDR1 and CDR2 (germline): SQVTM, ANQGSEA. V was trimmed by 0 bases and J by 0 bases, leaving 9 bases between them. CDR3 sequence (DNA): TGCAGCGTTGAAGATAGGGCTAGCTCCTACAATGAGCAGTTCTTC. It yields the protein CSVEDRASSYNEQFF.

This clonotype has only a few counts. The V call is TRBV7-8, the J call TRBJ1-2; TRBD1 is a possible D gene (5 bases). This CDR3 is 16 amino acids long. Trimming cost V 5 bases and J 2 bases, with 18 bases left between them. CDR1 is SGHVS and CDR2 is FQNEAQ in the germline V gene. Here the CDR3 DNA reads TGTGCCAGCAGCCTGGGCCAAGGGGTCCAGAACTATGGCTACACCTTC. This encodes CASSLGQGVQNYGYTF.

This clonotype has more than one count but fewer than ten. This rearrangement joins TRBV20-1 to TRBJ1-2; D is unresolved. CDR1 is DFQATT, CDR2 SNEGSKA, per germline (reference sequence). The length of the CDR3 is 13 residues. Between the trimmed V and J ends, which lost 1 base and 9 bases, there was a span of 15 bases. For the CDR3, the DNA is TGCAGTGCTAGAGCGGGGTACCTCCCGAGCTACACCTTC. This gives the protein CSARAGYLPSYTF.

The rearrangement links TRBV12-3 or TRBV12-4 to TRBJ2-1, with D perhaps matching TRBD1 or TRBD2 (5 bases each). The CDR3 extends over 13 amino acids. Trimming pared 4 bases from V and 5 bases from J, leaving 9 bases between. In nucleotides, the CDR3 is TGTGCCAGCAGTTCCGGGACCCACAATGAGCAGTTCTTC. This translates into CASSSGTHNEQFF.

This clonotype came up a few times. This chain joins TRBV4-1 and TRBJ1-5, with D hard to call. CDR3 size: 16 residues. Germline V lookup: CDR1 MGHRA, CDR2 YSYEKL. V was cut by 2 bases and J by 5 bases, with 16 bases left in between. The DNA of the CDR3 is TGCGCCAGCAGCCAATTTCCGGGGTCTTCACATCAGCCCCAGCATTTT. It encodes CASSQFPGSSHQPQHF.

Turning to this clonotype: A much larger clone differs by one base, so this may be a read error. V usage is TRBV10-3 and J usage is TRBJ2-5; possibly TRBD2 for D (6 bases). This CDR3 region has 14 residues. The germline V gene encodes CDR1 ENHRY and CDR2 SYGVKD. Here the CDR3 DNA reads TGTGCCATCGGTGAACGCGGAGGGCAAGAGACCCAGTACTTC. Protein product: CAIGERGGQETQYF.

The chain links TRBV4-2 to TRBJ1-2; no reliable D call. Between the trimmed V and J ends, which lost 0 bases and 3 bases, there was a span of 8 bases. The CDR3 runs to 14 residues. Germline CDR1 is LGHNA and CDR2 is YNFKEQ. The CDR3 is CASSQDVIDYGYTF. CDR3 sequence (DNA): TGTGCCAGCAGCCAAGACGTGATAGACTATGGCTACACCTTC.

This chain links TRBV7-9 with TRBJ2-5, with 9 nucleotides matching TRBD1. With 0 bases clipped from V and 7 bases from J, the junction kept 6 bases outside the gene matches. Germline V gene lookup returns CDR1 SEHNR and CDR2 FQNEAQ (reference sequence). This CDR3 is 15 amino acids long. This CDR3 is CASSLATGGKGTQYF. The DNA of the CDR3 is TGTGCCAGCAGCTTAGCGACAGGGGGGAAAGGGACCCAGTACTTC.

The chain recombines TRBV21-1 with TRBJ1-4; TRBD1, as called in the table, went unchecked against the DNA. TRBV21-1 is described as a pseudogene. This CDR3 spans 17 amino acids. This chain's CDR3 is CASSKGTTGGIFEKLFF. As DNA, the CDR3 is TGTGCCAGCAGCAAAGGGACCACAGGGGGCATTTTTGAAAAACTGTTTTTT.

This clonotype was recorded a few times. V is TRBV11-1 and J is TRBJ2-1, with D possibly being TRBD1 or TRBD2 (5 bases each). Per germline, CDR1 SGHAT and CDR2 FQDESV (reference sequence). Trimming took off 3 bases at V and 5 bases at J, with 14 bases between the two ends. CDR3 length: 15 amino acids. The CDR3 is CASSFGGLLHNEQFF. CDR3 sequence (DNA): TGTGCCAGCAGCTTTGGGGGTCTACTGCACAATGAGCAGTTCTTC.

This clonotype has only a few counts. This chain connects TRBV3-1 to TRBJ2-5; TRBD2 might be the D (5 bases). The last part of the DNA fits TRBJ2-7 better; the J call may be wrong. CDR1 is LGHDT and CDR2 is YNNKEL in the germline V gene (reference sequence). This CDR3 is 14 amino acids long. The CDR3 nucleotides are TGTGCCAGCAGCCGAACCTCCACTAGGGACGAGCAGTACTTC. It translates to CASSRTSTRDEQYF.

The V and J genes are TRBV6-1 and TRBJ1-5; 8 bases match TRBD1. Per germline, CDR1 MNHNS and CDR2 SASEGT. This CDR3 contains 17 residues. The ends lost 6 bases at V and 5 bases at J; junction bases unmatched: 15. The CDR3 spells CASSQRQGTGRDQPQHF. CDR3 coding DNA: TGTGCCAGCAGCCAACGCCAGGGGACAGGTAGGGATCAGCCCCAGCATTTT.

A few counts support this clonotype. The rearrangement joins TRBV10-3 to TRBJ2-7, with TRBD2 identical over 13 bases. V gave up 6 bases and J gave up 2 bases; unmatched junction bases: 7. The CDR3 is 16 residues long. CDR1 and CDR2 from the germline V gene are ENHRY and SYGVKD. CDR3 protein: CAISGRGTSGAYEQYF. CDR3 nucleotides: TGTGCCATCAGCGGCCGCGGGACTAGCGGGGCCTACGAGCAGTACTTC.

This clonotype was seen a handful of times. V gene TRBV5-1 combines with J gene TRBJ1-5, with 9 nucleotides matching TRBD1. Germline values: CDR1 SGHRS, CDR2 YFSETQ. This CDR3 has 14 residues. The V and J ends lost 4 bases and 5 bases, in that order; junction bases with no gene match: 4. CDR3 DNA sequence: TGCGCCAGCAGCCAAGGGACAGGGCATCAGCCCCAGCATTTT. This translates into CASSQGTGHQPQHF.

This clonotype was counted a few times. This rearrangement joins TRBV29-1 to TRBJ2-7; 7 bases are a match to TRBD1. Trimming removed 5 bases from V and 0 bases from J; junction bases left unmatched: 7. This CDR3 spans 14 amino acids. Germline V CDR1 and CDR2: SQVTM, ANQGSEA. This CDR3 reads CSVWTGLSSYEQYF. The CDR3 DNA sequence: TGCAGCGTTTGGACAGGTTTGAGCTCCTACGAGCAGTACTTC.

This clonotype was found many times. The chain has TRBV9 and TRBJ2-7; the match to TRBD2 covers 7 bases. The CDR3 consists of 14 residues. Germline V gene lookup returns CDR1 SGDLS and CDR2 YYNGEE. Trimming took 0 bases from V and 4 from J; bases not matched to a gene: 4. The CDR3 is CASSVEDGGYEQYF. The DNA of the CDR3 is TGTGCCAGCAGCGTAGAGGACGGGGGGTACGAGCAGTACTTC.

Many counts were recorded for this clonotype. The CDR3: CASSGSGEGSYEQYF. CDR3 coding DNA: TGTGCCAGCAGTGGTTCGGGGGAAGGCTCCTACGAGCAGTACTTC. V usage is TRBV28 and J usage is TRBJ2-7; possible D gene TRBD2, 6 bases. V gave up 5 bases and J gave up 0 bases, with 14 bases separating them. CDR1 and CDR2 from the germline V gene are MDHEN and SYDVKM. CDR3 length equals 15 residues.

This clonotype has a handful of counts. The chain carries TRBV4-1 and TRBJ2-5; tentative D call: TRBD1 (6 bases). With 0 bases removed from V and 5 bases from J, the gap between germline ends came to 25 bases. Germline values: CDR1 MGHRA, CDR2 YSYEKL. This CDR3 region has 19 residues. The CDR3 loop reads CASSQDRTGTRSFGETQYF. The DNA for the CDR3 is TGCGCCAGCAGCCAAGATAGGACCGGGACACGATCCTTTGGGGAGACCCAGTACTTC.